Presented here are 18 T cell receptor beta chains from one specimen sequenced in a study of esophageal squamous cell carcinoma tumors. PCR used a TCR alpha or TCR beta constant-region primer with a P20EA primer, then nested PCR with CA2 or CB2. Reverse transcription used a polyT18-containing BSL-18E primer, and TCR genes were amplified by unbiased adaptor ligation RT-PCR. TCRdb called the 5' RACE reads again in MiXCR, with one record for every CDR3 protein. The data contain more than 950 distinct CDR3 sequences, roughly 13% of them singletons. The sequencing sample was made of tumor tissue. The receptors originated from a man aged 45-79 years with esophageal squamous cell carcinoma.

As regards this clonotype: A much larger clone differs by one base, so this may be a read error. The rearrangement joins TRBV28 to TRBJ2-7; unclear D gene. Germline V gene sequence: CDR1 MDHEN, CDR2 SYDVKM. This CDR3 is 15 amino acids long. For the CDR3, the DNA is TGTGTCAGCAGCCCCCCTTTTCCCAGTTCCTACGAGCAGTACTTC. It yields the protein CVSSPPFPSSYEQYF.

This clonotype is medium-sized in the sample. This chain uses TRBV20-1 with TRBJ2-7; D remains unclear. Trimming cost V 0 bases and J 2 bases, with 11 bases left between them. CDR3 length equals 14 residues. Germline V gene data show CDR1 as DFQATT and CDR2 as SNEGSKA (reference sequence). The CDR3 loop is CSARDREFPYEQYF. DNA for the CDR3: TGCAGTGCTAGAGATCGCGAGTTCCCCTACGAGCAGTACTTC.

This clonotype is labeled as medium-sized. The genes are TRBV6-6 and TRBJ2-6, with 14 bases that match TRBD2. The CDR3 loop spans 21 amino acids. Trimming took 4 bases from V and 0 from J; bases not matched to a gene: 11. Germline CDR1 and CDR2: MNHNY and SVGAGI (reference sequence). The CDR3 sequence: CASSSKTSGRAHTSGANVLTF. The CDR3 DNA is TGTGCCAGCAGTTCCAAGACTAGCGGGAGGGCCCATACCTCTGGGGCCAACGTCCTGACTTTC.

This clonotype has just a few counts. This chain links TRBV2 with TRBJ2-1; TRBD2 agrees at 10 bases. V dropped 8 bases and J dropped 6; count of bases not matched to a gene: 7. Germline V gives CDR1 SNHLY, CDR2 FYNNEI. The CDR3 extends over 14 amino acids. CDR3 in DNA: TGTGCCAGCCAGTCTAGCGGGAGACCCAATGAGCAGTTCTTC. It yields the protein CASQSSGRPNEQFF.

This clonotype is large within its sample. The CDR3 DNA is TGTGCCAGCAGCCACCTCTCCTACGAGCAGTACTTC. Amino acids: CASSHLSYEQYF. The rearrangement joins TRBV12-3 or TRBV12-4 to TRBJ2-7, with no clear D. CDR3 size: 12 residues. V was clipped by 6 bases and J by 0 bases, with 6 bases between them.

For this clonotype: The germline gene is not matched at one end of the junction; a read error may be the cause. The rearrangement uses TRBV24-1 and TRBJ2-2, with D perhaps TRBD1 or TRBD2 (5 bases each). This CDR3 comprises 15 residues. Germline V CDR1 and CDR2: KGHDR, SFDVKD. The CDR3 DNA sequence: TGTGCCACCAGTGAACCTGGACGCGGCGCCAGGGAGCGGTTTTTT. Encoded protein: CATSEPGRGARERFF.

As for this clonotype: Compared with germline, one end of the junction differs, possibly owing to a read error. The V gene is TRBV5-1, the J gene TRBJ2-2; the D call may be TRBD1 or TRBD2 (5 bases each). Germline V CDR1 and CDR2: SGHRS, YFSETQ. CDR3 length: 14 residues. The CDR3 reads CATSGRETTGELFF. The CDR3 DNA reads TGCGCCACCAGCGGCAGGGAGACCACCGGGGAGCTGTTTTTT. Using reference TRBV5-1 and TRBJ2-2 for the parts outside the CDR3, the full variable domain is KAGVTQTPRYLIKTRGQQVTLSCSPISGHRSVSWYQQTPGQGLQFLFEYFSETQRNKGNFPGRFSGRQFSNSRSEMNVSTLELGDSALYLCATSGRETTGELFFGEGSRLTVL.

As for this clonotype: Germline is not matched at one junction end, which may reflect a read error. This chain connects TRBV9 to TRBJ2-3; 12 bases align to TRBD2. The germline V gene has CDR1 SGDLS and CDR2 YYNGEE. This CDR3 comprises 16 residues. Written as DNA, the CDR3 is TGTACCAGCAGCGTAGCTAGCGGGAGGGCGGTAGATACGCAGTATTTT. Amino acids: CTSSVASGRAVDTQYF.

In its sample, this clonotype ranks as large. The CDR3 nucleotides are TGTGCCAGCAGCCTTGGTCACACAGGGGTTAATCAGCCCCAGCATTTT. Translated, it gives CASSLGHTGVNQPQHF. The chain joins TRBV28 to TRBJ1-5, with 7 nucleotides matching TRBD1. There are 16 residues in the CDR3. V lost 6 bases and J lost 4; bases outside the gene matches: 12. Germline CDR1 and CDR2: MDHEN and SYDVKM.

The V call is TRBV3-1, the J call TRBJ2-1, with D unresolved. The CDR3 spans 16 residues. Trimming shortened V by 7 bases and J by 5 bases, and 21 bases separated the two germline ends. Germline assignment: CDR1 LGHDT and CDR2 YNNKEL (reference sequence). The CDR3 region is CASNPQVLFYDNEQFF. CDR3 bases: TGTGCCAGCAACCCGCAGGTACTTTTCTATGACAATGAGCAGTTCTTC.

By share of the sample, this clonotype is medium-sized. The chain is built from TRBV2 and TRBJ2-5; TRBD1 aligns across 8 bases. The CDR3 extends over 14 amino acids. Trimming at V came to 9 bases and at J to 1 base, leaving 7 bases not matched to a gene. CDR1 SNHLY and CDR2 FYNNEI come from the germline V gene. The CDR3 coding sequence is TGTGCCAGTACAAAAGGGACAGGCCAAGAGACCCAGTACTTC. It encodes CASTKGTGQETQYF.

This clonotype is deemed medium-sized. The chain couples TRBV2 to TRBJ2-3, with 13 bases aligning to TRBD2. CDR1 SNHLY and CDR2 FYNNEI come from the germline V gene. This CDR3 is built from 19 residues. Trimming at V came to 3 bases and at J to 5 bases, leaving 14 bases not matched to a gene. The CDR3 loop reads CASSDVYQGLAGILDTQYF. The CDR3 DNA follows: TGTGCCAGCAGTGACGTTTATCAGGGACTAGCGGGGATTTTAGATACGCAGTATTTT.

This clonotype is medium-sized in the sample. The chain recombines TRBV7-2 with TRBJ2-5, with 10 bases fitting TRBD1. This CDR3 region has 16 residues. J was trimmed by 4 bases and V by 7 bases; bases with no gene match: 12. Looked up from germline, CDR1 is SGHTA and CDR2 is FQGNSA. CDR3 sequence reads: CASTRQGAGSGETQYF. CDR3 nucleotide sequence: TGTGCCAGCACCCGACAGGGGGCTGGGAGCGGAGAGACCCAGTACTTC. Full variable domain (missing parts from reference TRBV7-2 and TRBJ2-5): GAGVSQSPSNKVTEKGKDVELRCDPISGHTALYWYRQSLGQGLEFLIYFQGNSAPDKSGLPSDRFSAERTGGSVSTLTIQRTQQEDSAVYLCASTRQGAGSGETQYFGPGTRLLVL.

By proportion, this clonotype is medium-sized. The chain uses TRBV6-2 or TRBV6-3 and TRBJ2-1; TRBD2 matches at 11 bases. The V segment lost 0 bases and the J segment 14 bases; nucleotides outside the gene matches: 3. CDR1 is MNHEY and CDR2 is SVGEGT in the germline V gene. This CDR3 has 13 residues. CDR3 DNA: TGTGCCAGCAGTTACTCGTCTAGCGGGAGGAAGTTCTTC. Its protein is CASSYSSSGRKFF.

This clonotype counts as medium-sized. This rearrangement joins TRBV28 to TRBJ1-5, with D possibly being TRBD1 (5 bases). The germline CDR1 and CDR2 sequences are MDHEN and SYDVKM. This CDR3 region has 17 residues. Trimming removed 3 bases at V and 1 base at J, with 16 bases between. CDR3 loop: CASSFPSTDWSNQPQHF. For the CDR3, the DNA is TGTGCCAGCAGTTTCCCCTCGACAGATTGGAGCAATCAGCCCCAGCATTTT.

The chain joins TRBV28 to TRBJ2-7; possible D gene TRBD2, 5 bases. This CDR3 is built from 13 residues. Germline-derived CDR1 and CDR2 are MDHEN and SYDVKM. Trimming shortened V by 2 bases and J by 6 bases, and 11 bases separated the two germline ends. For the CDR3, the DNA is TGTGCCAGCAGTTTAGGTACCGCGGGCGAGCAGTACTTC. Translated: CASSLGTAGEQYF.

The J gene is TRBJ2-7, the V gene TRBV28, with 12 positions matching TRBD1. The CDR3 runs to 16 residues. CDR1 MDHEN and CDR2 SYDVKM come from the germline V gene. Losses at the gene ends were 2 bases for V and 3 bases for J; bases not matched to a gene: 5. Here the CDR3 DNA reads TGTGCCAGCAGTTTAGGTGGGACAGGGGGCTTCTACGAGCAGTACTTC. It is translated as CASSLGGTGGFYEQYF.

This clonotype is labeled large (0.1 to 1%). The genes are TRBV3-1 and TRBJ2-5; 12 bases line up with TRBD2. This CDR3 is built from 15 residues. The germline V gene encodes CDR1 LGHDT and CDR2 YNNKEL (reference sequence). The J segment lost 2 bases and the V segment lost 11 bases, leaving 9 bases of the junction unmatched. The CDR3 bases are TGTGCCGTTTCCGGACTAGCGGGGATACAAGAGACCCAGTACTTC. The encoded protein is CAVSGLAGIQETQYF.